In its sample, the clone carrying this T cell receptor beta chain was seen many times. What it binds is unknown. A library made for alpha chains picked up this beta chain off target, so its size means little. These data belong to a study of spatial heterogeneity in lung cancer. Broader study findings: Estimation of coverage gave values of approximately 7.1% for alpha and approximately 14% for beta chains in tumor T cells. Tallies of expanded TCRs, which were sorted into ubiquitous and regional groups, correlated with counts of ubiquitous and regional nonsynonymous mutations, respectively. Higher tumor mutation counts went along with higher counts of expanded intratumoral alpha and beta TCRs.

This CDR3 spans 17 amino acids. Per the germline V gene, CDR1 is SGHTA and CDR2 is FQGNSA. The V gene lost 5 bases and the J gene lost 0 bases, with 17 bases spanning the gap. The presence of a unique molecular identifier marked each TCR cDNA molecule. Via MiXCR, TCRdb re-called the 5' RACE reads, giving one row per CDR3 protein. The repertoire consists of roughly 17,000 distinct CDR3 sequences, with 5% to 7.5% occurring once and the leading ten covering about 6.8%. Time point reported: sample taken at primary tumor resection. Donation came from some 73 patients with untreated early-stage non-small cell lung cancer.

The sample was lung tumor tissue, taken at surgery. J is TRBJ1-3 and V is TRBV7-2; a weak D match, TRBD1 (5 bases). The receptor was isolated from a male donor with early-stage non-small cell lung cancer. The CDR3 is CASSRFHPGTSGNTIYF. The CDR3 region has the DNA TGTGCCAGCAGCCGATTTCACCCGGGGACCTCTGGAAACACCATATATTTT.